The 19 T cell receptor beta chains presented below share a single source sample, sequenced in a study of identical twins' blood T cells. TCRdb fed the 5' RACE reads into MiXCR, producing one record per CDR3 protein. The sample shows around 380,000 distinct CDR3 sequences, approximately 30% of them seen only once. The sample comprised PBMCs. The receptors were gathered from a woman aged 18-55 years in good health.

Points on this clonotype: This may come from a read error, since a much larger clone is one base off. V usage is TRBV5-1 and J usage is TRBJ1-1, with 7 bases matching TRBD1. This CDR3 is built from 16 residues. With V trimmed by 3 bases and J by 5 bases, 13 bases remained unmatched. Germline CDR1 is SGHRS and CDR2 is YFSETQ. CDR3 residues: CASSSSGQELRTEAFF. CDR3 sequence (DNA): TGCGCCAGCAGCTCAAGTGGACAGGAATTGAGGACTGAAGCTTTCTTT.

The count of this clonotype is one. The rearrangement joins TRBV19 to TRBJ2-7; maybe TRBD1 (5 bases). The CDR3 is 15 amino acids. V gave up 1 base and J gave up 1 base, with 11 bases separating them. Looked up from germline, CDR1 is LNHDA and CDR2 is SQIVND (reference sequence). CDR3 residues: CASSIAAGQSYEQYF. The CDR3 DNA follows: TGTGCCAGTAGTATAGCGGCAGGGCAGTCCTACGAGCAGTACTTC.

The chain links TRBV6-2 or TRBV6-3 to TRBJ2-3, with 8 bases identical to TRBD2. The V segment lost 5 bases and the J segment 2 bases; nucleotides outside the gene matches: 9. Germline V CDR1 and CDR2: MNHEY, SVGEGT. This CDR3 has 16 residues. This CDR3 reads CASSTKQREPTDTQYF. Written as DNA, the CDR3 is TGTGCCAGCAGTACGAAGCAGCGGGAGCCCACAGATACGCAGTATTTT.

This chain connects TRBV27 to TRBJ2-7, with D tentatively TRBD2 (6 bases). V gave up 6 bases and J gave up 2 bases, with 11 bases separating them. The CDR3 has 13 amino acids. The germline V gene has CDR1 MNHEY and CDR2 SMNVEV (reference sequence). In nucleotides, the CDR3 is TGTGCCAGCAGGAGAGCGGGTCCCTACGAGCAGTACTTC. Translating it yields CASRRAGPYEQYF.

In this sample, this clonotype turned up a few times. V is TRBV25-1 and J is TRBJ2-5; TRBD1 might be the D (6 bases). This CDR3 spans 16 amino acids. V dropped 5 bases and J dropped 7 bases, with 23 bases sitting between them. Germline V CDR1 and CDR2: MGHDK, SYGVNS. The DNA of the CDR3 is TGTGCCAGCAGTTCATCTTCCGGGACACAACCGGGGACCCAGTACTTC. This codes for CASSSSSGTQPGTQYF.

The chain links TRBV6-6 to TRBJ1-3; no definite D call. This CDR3 spans 15 amino acids. Germline loops: CDR1 MNHNY, CDR2 SVGAGI (reference sequence). The V and J ends lost 0 bases and 5 bases respectively, with 11 bases between them. The chain's CDR3 is CASSYSFSERNTIYF. The CDR3 nucleotides read TGTGCCAGCAGTTACTCGTTCAGCGAAAGAAACACCATATATTTT.

The rearrangement uses TRBV12-3 or TRBV12-4 and TRBJ1-2; no firm D call. The CDR3 length is 12 residues. Trimming shortened V by 6 bases and J by 8 bases, and 13 bases separated the two germline ends. CDR3 DNA: TGTGCCAGCAGCCCCCTGGATATCGGCTACACCTTC. It yields the protein CASSPLDIGYTF.

In its sample, this clonotype was seen many times. The chain uses TRBV29-1 and TRBJ1-2; D is possibly TRBD1 (5 bases). CDR3 length equals 12 residues. From germline, CDR1 is SQVTM and CDR2 ANQGSEA. The V gene lost 2 bases and the J gene lost 7 bases, with 11 bases spanning the gap. The CDR3 sequence: CSVEFGGGGYTF. CDR3 DNA: TGCAGCGTTGAATTCGGGGGTGGTGGCTACACCTTC.

The chain couples TRBV3-1 to TRBJ2-7; no definite D call. Germline V gene data show CDR1 as LGHDT and CDR2 as YNNKEL (reference sequence). Trimming left V 5 bases short and J 1 base short, with 12 bases between. This CDR3 is 14 amino acids long. The CDR3 region has the DNA TGTGCCAGCAGCGAATTTGGCAGGTCCTACGAGCAGTACTTC. It encodes CASSEFGRSYEQYF.

The chain employs TRBV4-1 and TRBJ1-2; D is possibly TRBD1 (5 bases). CDR1 is MGHRA and CDR2 is YSYEKL in the germline V gene. The CDR3 has 14 residues. Trimming pared 0 bases from V and 4 bases from J, leaving 9 bases between. CDR3 region: CASSQEGDVYGYTF. The CDR3 DNA follows: TGCGCCAGCAGCCAAGAAGGGGACGTCTATGGCTACACCTTC.

This clonotype showed up just a few times. This chain uses TRBV5-1 with TRBJ2-2; the D gene is possibly TRBD1 (6 bases). The CDR3 is 14 amino acids. V dropped 6 bases and J dropped 1 base, with 10 bases sitting between them. Germline V gene data show CDR1 as SGHRS and CDR2 as YFSETQ. CDR3 nucleotides: TGCGCCAGCACGCTGACAGGGAACACCGGGGAGCTGTTTTTT. This codes for CASTLTGNTGELFF.

The chain links TRBV29-1 to TRBJ2-1, with 10 bases aligning to TRBD2. CDR1 and CDR2 (germline): SQVTM, ANQGSEA. This CDR3 is 15 amino acids long. V shed 6 bases and J 4 bases; nucleotides not matched to a gene: 9. The CDR3 DNA follows: TGCAGCGTCCAATCCGGGACTAGCGATTACAATGAGCAGTTCTTC. Translated, it gives CSVQSGTSDYNEQFF.

The J gene is TRBJ2-1, the V gene TRBV20-1; 11 bases map to TRBD2. CDR1 is DFQATT, CDR2 SNEGSKA, per germline (reference sequence). V lost 4 bases and J lost 9; bases outside the gene matches: 8. The CDR3 spans 14 residues. CDR3 region: CSAKLAGASSEQFF. CDR3 sequence (DNA): TGCAGTGCTAAACTAGCGGGAGCTTCAAGTGAGCAGTTCTTC.

The chain has TRBV27 and TRBJ2-7; 8 positions agree with TRBD1. The V segment lost 3 bases and the J segment 5 bases; nucleotides outside the gene matches: 6. CDR3 length: 14 amino acids. Germline loops: CDR1 MNHEY, CDR2 SMNVEV (reference sequence). The chain's CDR3 is CASSLNRGVHEQYF. DNA for the CDR3: TGTGCCAGCAGTTTGAACAGGGGGGTCCACGAGCAGTACTTC.

This clonotype was recorded many times. The chain has TRBV29-1 and TRBJ2-7, with a weak D call TRBD1 (6 bases). The CDR3 sequence is 13 residues long. The V end was cut by 3 bases, the J end by 2 bases, with 11 bases between. In germline, CDR1 is SQVTM, CDR2 ANQGSEA. The CDR3 region is CSVELGATYEQYF. The CDR3 nucleotides read TGCAGCGTTGAGTTGGGGGCGACCTACGAGCAGTACTTC.

Points on this clonotype: A much larger clone lies a single base off, so this may be a read error. The gene calls are TRBV27 and TRBJ1-1, with D maybe TRBD1 (5 bases). The germline CDR1 and CDR2 sequences are MNHEY and SMNVEV (reference sequence). CDR3 length equals 14 residues. CDR3 bases: TGTACCAGCAGTTTAACCCTTGGGGGGACTGAAGCTTTCTTT. It is translated as CTSSLTLGGTEAFF.

This chain uses TRBV2 with TRBJ2-3; D ambiguous. V lost 9 bases and J lost 2, with 9 bases in between. The V gene's germline CDR1 is SNHLY and CDR2 FYNNEI. The CDR3 is made up of 12 amino acids. The CDR3 region has the DNA TGTGCCAGTCAAGGGTACACAGATACGCAGTATTTT. As protein: CASQGYTDTQYF. The full variable domain, its missing parts supplied by reference TRBV2 and TRBJ2-3, is EPEVTQTPSHQVTQMGQEVILRCVPISNHLYFYWYRQILGQKVEFLVSFYNNEISEKSEIFDDQFSVERPDGSNFTLKIRSTKLEDSAMYFCASQGYTDTQYFGPGTRLTVL.

A few counts support this clonotype. The CDR3 DNA is TGCAGTGCTCCGGAACGGTTACAAGAGACCCAGTACTTC. Translating it yields CSAPERLQETQYF. The chain uses TRBV20-1 and TRBJ2-5, with D unresolved. Trimming took off 5 bases at V and 2 bases at J, with 12 bases between the two ends. This CDR3 is 13 amino acids long. From germline, CDR1 is DFQATT and CDR2 SNEGSKA (reference sequence).

V is TRBV6-2 or TRBV6-3 and J is TRBJ2-1, with TRBD2 matching 8 bases. The CDR3 runs to 17 residues. V lost 1 base to trimming and J lost 4 bases; unmatched junction nucleotides: 9. Germline V gene lookup returns CDR1 MNHEY and CDR2 SVGEGT. DNA for the CDR3: TGTGCCAGCAGTTACTTGGCGGGGGGACCCCCTTACAATGAGCAGTTCTTC. The encoded protein is CASSYLAGGPPYNEQFF.